This TCR beta chain stems from a study of blood T cells in healthy people across ages. Study conclusions and caveats: One million T cells yielded diversity estimates that were considered underestimates.

PCR was performed a second time for roughly 7 to 11 cycles using a sample-barcoded 5' primer and a J-beta primer mix. TCRdb itself ran the 5' RACE reads through MiXCR, one entry per CDR3 protein. The top ten hold more than 4% of the sample, which has 1.5 million or so distinct CDR3 sequences, roughly two fifths seen once. This clonotype came up a few times. Its cognate antigen is unknown. CDR1 and CDR2 from the germline V gene are SNHLY and FYNNEI. The CDR3 has 13 amino acids. The sequence derives from a woman under 30 in good health. Sequences were obtained from blood. The V call is TRBV2, the J call TRBJ2-5; perhaps D is TRBD1 or TRBD2 (5 bases each). The J call may be faulty, since TRBJ2-7 better matches the DNA end. The CDR3 sequence: CASSESRDHEQYF. The CDR3 DNA reads TGTGCCAGCAGTGAATCCAGGGACCACGAGCAGTACTTC.